The 16 T cell receptor beta chains below come from one sample, sequenced in a study of identical twins. TCRdb reanalysed the 5' RACE reads using MiXCR and keeps one entry per CDR3 protein. The sample holds 400,000 to 600,000 distinct CDR3 sequences, about 22% seen once. The same data also contributed to another study, on yellow fever vaccine responses in identical twins.

Sequenced material: CD4+ T cells sorted from blood. The receptors were gathered from a woman between 18 and 29 years old in good health.

There are a few counts of this clonotype. The chain joins TRBV5-1 to TRBJ1-4; TRBD1 matches at 8 bases. Germline lookup yields CDR1 SGHRS and CDR2 YFSETQ. With V trimmed by 5 bases and J by 5 bases, 11 bases remained unmatched. The CDR3 covers 16 residues. CDR3 protein: CASSPTTGAENEKLFF. DNA of the CDR3: TGCGCCAGCAGTCCTACGACAGGGGCGGAAAATGAAAAACTGTTTTTT.

The CDR3 region is CASRESSRTLAYNEQFF. DNA for the CDR3: TGTGCCAGCAGAGAGAGCTCACGGACCCTAGCTTACAATGAGCAGTTCTTC. This chain connects TRBV6-1 to TRBJ2-1; maybe TRBD2 (5 bases). Germline assignment: CDR1 MNHNS and CDR2 SASEGT. V was pared by 6 bases and J by 4 bases, with 22 bases between. The CDR3 extends over 17 amino acids.

The V gene is TRBV7-9, the J gene TRBJ1-1, with 9 bases aligning to TRBD1. V shed 5 bases, J shed 7 bases, and the junction held 11 bases outside the gene matches. The CDR3 totals 15 residues. Per the germline V gene, CDR1 is SEHNR and CDR2 is FQNEAQ (reference sequence). The CDR3 is CASSQGTGRFFEAFF. DNA for the CDR3: TGTGCCAGCAGCCAGGGGACAGGGAGGTTTTTTGAAGCTTTCTTT.

This clonotype was seen once. The chain has TRBV6-1 and TRBJ1-3, with D possibly being TRBD1 (5 bases). The CDR3 is 13 residues long. V was shortened by 6 bases and J by 7 bases, with 13 bases between the two germline ends. Germline CDR1 and CDR2: MNHNS and SASEGT. DNA of the CDR3: TGTGCCAGCAGCAGGCCGGAGGGGAACACCATATATTTT. It is translated as CASSRPEGNTIYF.

V and J are TRBV27 and TRBJ2-2; the D gene could be TRBD1 or TRBD2 (5 bases each). Germline lookup yields CDR1 MNHEY and CDR2 SMNVEV (reference sequence). The V and J ends lost 6 bases and 3 bases respectively, with 14 bases between them. The CDR3 contains 15 residues. CDR3 nucleotide sequence: TGTGCCAGCAGCTACCGGGGCCTTTACACCGGGGAGCTGTTTTTT. Translation: CASSYRGLYTGELFF.

This clonotype was counted only a few times. The chain uses TRBV10-2 and TRBJ2-2; D is unclear. V lost 4 bases to trimming and J lost 3 bases, with 6 bases between them. CDR3 length: 13 residues. Germline V lookup: CDR1 WSHSY, CDR2 SAAADI. This CDR3 reads CASSAVYTGELFF. In DNA, the CDR3 is TGCGCCAGCAGTGCCGTCTACACCGGGGAGCTGTTTTTT.

There are a few counts of this clonotype. The rearrangement uses TRBV7-8 and TRBJ2-2, with TRBD1 matching 7 bases. The germline V gene encodes CDR1 SGHVS and CDR2 FQNEAQ. CDR3 length: 15 residues. V shed 2 bases, J shed 3 bases, and the junction held 3 bases outside the gene matches. CDR3 in amino acids: CASSLRDRHTGELFF. DNA of the CDR3: TGTGCCAGCAGCTTACGGGACAGACACACCGGGGAGCTGTTTTTT.

The table lists this clonotype with a few counts. The chain combines TRBV20-1 with TRBJ2-7; 8 nucleotides align to TRBD2. The CDR3 spans 13 residues. The V gene end was trimmed by 1 base and the J gene end by 7 bases; junction bases not matched to a gene: 6. Germline CDR1 reads DFQATT; CDR2 reads SNEGSKA (reference sequence). The CDR3 region is CSARAGGPGEQYV. CDR3 nucleotide sequence: TGCAGTGCTAGAGCGGGGGGGCCGGGGGAGCAGTACGTC.

The rearrangement joins TRBV18 to TRBJ1-4; D gene unclear. This CDR3 has 14 residues. Trimming removed 2 bases at V and 6 bases at J, with 10 bases between. The germline gives CDR1 KGHSH, CDR2 LQKENI. CDR3 nucleotides: TGTGCCAGCTCACCATTACGCGTCCATGAAAAACTGTTTTTT. It codes for CASSPLRVHEKLFF.

This clonotype was picked up a small number of times. The rearrangement uses TRBV10-3 and TRBJ2-5; possible D gene TRBD1, 6 bases. From germline, CDR1 is ENHRY and CDR2 SYGVKD. The CDR3 contains 13 residues. V was cut by 4 bases and J by 5 bases, with 11 bases left in between. DNA for the CDR3: TGTGCCATCAGTGGGCAGGGGCCGGAGACCCAGTACTTC. Translating gives CAISGQGPETQYF.

This sequence joins TRBV6-2 or TRBV6-3 and TRBJ2-7; 10 positions agree with TRBD1. Germline loops: CDR1 MNHEY, CDR2 SVGEGT. The length of the CDR3 is 16 residues. Germline trimming cut 9 bases from V and 2 bases from J; bases unmatched to any gene: 13. CDR3 amino acids: CASTWDRGDFTYEQYF. CDR3 sequence (DNA): TGTGCCAGTACGTGGGACAGGGGCGACTTCACCTACGAGCAGTACTTC.

CDR3 residues: CSAPTSGRSGYEQYF. The CDR3, as DNA: TGCAGTGCGCCGACTAGCGGGAGGTCCGGGTACGAGCAGTACTTC. The chain has TRBV20-1 and TRBJ2-7, with 13 bases identical to TRBD2. After removal of 6 bases from V and 4 bases from J, the junction contained 9 bases not matched to a gene. This CDR3 has 15 amino acids. Germline V gives CDR1 DFQATT, CDR2 SNEGSKA (reference sequence).

This clonotype showed up just a few times. The CDR3: CASSLKRDGGIDEQYF. As DNA, the CDR3 is TGTGCCAGCAGCTTAAAGCGGGATGGGGGCATTGACGAGCAGTACTTC. This chain joins TRBV7-8 and TRBJ2-7; D may be TRBD2 (7 bases). Germline V gene data show CDR1 as SGHVS and CDR2 as FQNEAQ. The CDR3 runs 16 residues. The V gene lost 2 bases and the J gene lost 5 bases, with 19 bases spanning the gap.

This clonotype was seen a handful of times. The genes are TRBV2 and TRBJ2-1, with a weak D call TRBD2 (5 bases). V gave up 6 bases and J gave up 0 bases, with 15 bases separating them. This CDR3 spans 16 amino acids. Germline V lookup: CDR1 SNHLY, CDR2 FYNNEI. This CDR3 reads CASRAGLHSSYNEQFF. Written as DNA, the CDR3 is TGTGCCAGCAGGGCCGGACTTCACAGCTCCTACAATGAGCAGTTCTTC. Combining the CDR3 with reference TRBV2 and TRBJ2-1 gives the whole variable domain EPEVTQTPSHQVTQMGQEVILRCVPISNHLYFYWYRQILGQKVEFLVSFYNNEISEKSEIFDDQFSVERPDGSNFTLKIRSTKLEDSAMYFCASRAGLHSSYNEQFFGPGTRLTVL.

The gene calls are TRBV10-2 and TRBJ1-6, with D maybe TRBD1 (6 bases). The CDR3 is made up of 14 amino acids. From germline, CDR1 is WSHSY and CDR2 SAAADI. The V end was cut by 7 bases, the J end by 3 bases, with 10 bases between. This CDR3 is CASNEGGYNSPLHF. CDR3 nucleotide sequence: TGCGCCAGCAACGAAGGGGGCTATAATTCACCCCTCCACTTT.

Only a few counts were recorded for this clonotype. This chain connects TRBV12-3 or TRBV12-4 to TRBJ2-3, with TRBD2 matching 10 bases. The CDR3 spans 13 residues. The V segment lost 11 bases and the J segment 6 bases; nucleotides outside the gene matches: 8. CDR3 bases: TGTGCCGCGACTAGCGGGCCCGGGGATACGCAGTATTTT. This sequence encodes CAATSGPGDTQYF.